This T cell receptor (beta chain) was sequenced for a study of cytomegalovirus exposure and HLA in healthy donors. Regarding the study as a whole: In vitro testing confirmed three CMV-associated chains as specific for CMV antigens. Rare sequences made up most TCRs, while some public TCRs were found in many donors. In a later analysis, donors in an Asian-associated ancestry cluster reportedly had fewer N-insertions in productive TCRs than the cohort mean.

The PCR made use of 60 Vbeta and 13 Jbeta primers. Sequenced by immunoSEQ multiplex PCR; TCRdb stores in-frame clones only, minus some. The profile covers roughly 150,000 clones, with roughly 85% appearing a single time and about 2.5% taken by the ten largest. This clone was seen only a few times. Its specificity is unknown. Per germline, CDR1 MNHNY and CDR2 SVGAGI (reference sequence). This CDR3 region has 15 residues. V lost 0 bases to trimming and J lost 0 bases, with 8 bases between them. The donors (healthy individuals) were bone marrow donors. This rearrangement joins TRBV6-6 to TRBJ1-1; possibly TRBD1 for D (5 bases). Sequenced input: PBMCs. This sequence originates from a man between 25 and 39 years old in good health and CMV-seropositive. The CDR3 reads CASSYSEGLNTEAFF. The CDR3, as DNA: TGTGCCAGCAGTTACTCGGAGGGGTTGAACACTGAAGCTTTCTTT.